This TCR beta chain originates from a study of blood T cell repertoires in COVID-19. In the original workflow: Reference gene primer amplification in the assay estimated nucleated cell counts. The protocol was immunoSEQ multiplex PCR, while the TCRdb copy is restricted to in-frame clones and leaves out a portion. The V and J calls and clone size are taken from that table; D and trimming were inferred from the DNA. In the table there are about 110,000 clones, around 85% of which are singletons. This clone came up once. It was during active infection that Seattle patients were enrolled and then longitudinally followed. The CDR3 runs 16 residues. Germline loops: CDR1 SGHRS, CDR2 YFSETQ. With 3 bases removed from V and 0 bases from J, the gap between germline ends came to 10 bases.

Material for sequencing was peripheral blood. This chain connects TRBV5-1 to TRBJ1-6, with D possibly being TRBD1 (5 bases). The receptor was isolated from a woman aged 60-70 years with COVID-19, enrolled during active disease. The CDR3 DNA is TGCGCCAGCAGCTCCAGGGCTAGCTCCTATAATTCACCCCTCCACTTT. Translation gives CASSSRASSYNSPLHF.